This entry describes one T cell receptor beta chain. Antigen specificity is unknown. A clone one base away is much larger, so this may be a read error. Germline V gene lookup returns CDR1 SGHTA and CDR2 FQGTGA. With V trimmed by 2 bases and J by 4 bases, 1 base remained unmatched. The CDR3 covers 13 residues. The data derive from a study of read filtering for tumor transcriptome and immune sequencing. Study background: The cohort had roughly 16 men and more than 11 women aged roughly 40 to 90, mean approximately 66 years. Revised staging placed roughly 8 patients in R-ISS I, roughly 16 in II, more than five in III. DNase treatment preceded whole-transcriptome library preparation.

From 300 to 450 ng of RNA, a library with molecular barcoded alpha/delta and beta/gamma adaptors was made. One entry per CDR3 protein results from TCRdb running MiXCR on the reads. The table has approximately 24,000 distinct CDR3 sequences, under 25% seen once. Study-level points and caveats: Even smaller IR-seq throughput identified most shared clonotypes.

This clonotype originated in a donor aged 40 or older with multiple myeloma. Source material: a population of CD138-negative cells sorted from bone marrow. This chain joins TRBV7-3 and TRBJ1-1, with 7 bases identical to TRBD1. The CDR3 protein is CASSLQGGTEAFF. The CDR3 DNA is TGTGCCAGCAGCTTACAGGGGGGCACTGAAGCTTTCTTT.